This is a list of T cell receptor beta chains from one sample in a study of CD8 T cells in ankylosing spondylitis. TCRdb reanalysed the 5' RACE reads using MiXCR and keeps one entry per CDR3 protein. Of almost 400,000 distinct CDR3 sequences listed, about 20% are singletons. Sequencing was performed on blood, either unsorted or a sorted T cell fraction (not recorded which). The receptor source for this set is a male donor with ankylosing spondylitis. Each CDR3 is given with its conserved first and last residue. The D gene is left open where the match is weak. Size values are once, few and many counts, or a class for expanded clones, and some rows have none.

j_call v_call d_call clone_size cdr3_aa cdr3_nt
TRBJ2-2 TRBV7-7 TRBD2 few CASSLSGSGTGELFF TGTGCCAGCAGCTTAAGCGGGAGTGGCACCGGGGAGCTGTTTTTT
TRBJ1-1 TRBV20-1 TRBD1 few CSALGQVDTEAFF TGCAGTGCTCTCGGACAGGTTGACACTGAAGCTTTCTTT
TRBJ1-1 TRBV5-1 TRBD1 . CASSLAAGGAAEAFF TGCGCCAGCAGCTTGGCCGCAGGGGGCGCCGCTGAAGCTTTCTTT
TRBJ2-3 TRBV20-1 TRBD2 few CSAVHYVGLAGGADTQYF TGCAGTGCCGTCCACTACGTAGGACTAGCGGGAGGTGCAGATACGCAGTATTTT
TRBJ2-7 TRBV7-2 . few CASSVRGSAAYF TGTGCCAGCAGCGTCCGGGGATCAGCCGCGTACTTC
TRBJ2-7 TRBV6-5 TRBD2 . CASSYSRERYEQYF TGTGCCAGCAGTTACTCGCGGGAGCGATACGAGCAGTACTTC
TRBJ2-7 TRBV29-1 TRBD1 . CSVGMTGSYEQYF TGCAGCGTAGGTATGACAGGGAGCTACGAGCAGTACTTC
TRBJ1-1 TRBV20-1 . few CSARGGGTEAFF TGCAGTGCAAGAGGGGGAGGCACTGAAGCTTTCTTT
TRBJ2-7 TRBV7-2 TRBD1 few CASSLVWTGVEQYF TGTGCCAGCAGCTTAGTATGGACAGGGGTCGAGCAGTACTTC
TRBJ1-3 TRBV9 TRBD1 . CASSPGQARLSSGNTIYF TGTGCCAGCAGCCCCGGACAGGCCAGGCTTTCATCTGGAAACACCATATATTTT
TRBJ2-2 TRBV7-2 . few CASSLDMGTGELFF TGTGCCAGCAGCTTAGATATGGGCACCGGGGAGCTGTTTTTT
TRBJ2-2 TRBV4-2 TRBD2 . CASSHLAGTSETGELFF TGTGCCAGCAGCCACTTGGCCGGGACTAGCGAGACCGGGGAGCTGTTTTTT
TRBJ1-6 TRBV7-2 . few CASSLEASPLHF TGTGCCAGCAGCTTGGAGGCGTCACCCCTCCACTTT
TRBJ2-3 TRBV7-3 . . CASSLRVVSTDTQYF TGTGCCAGCAGCTTAAGAGTCGTTAGCACAGATACGCAGTATTTT
TRBJ2-3 TRBV7-9 . few CASSPRTADTQYF TGTGCCAGCAGCCCACGGACTGCAGATACGCAGTATTTT
TRBJ1-1 TRBV5-1 . few CASSLRASSSNTEAFF TGCGCCAGCAGTCTGAGGGCTTCCTCATCGAACACTGAAGCTTTCTTT
TRBJ2-3 TRBV5-1 TRBD2 few CASSQGLAGADTQYF TGCGCCAGCAGTCAGGGACTAGCGGGAGCAGATACGCAGTATTTT
TRBJ2-2 TRBV9 . . CASSASGDTGELFF TGTGCCAGCAGCGCCTCGGGAGATACCGGGGAGCTGTTTTTT
TRBJ2-5 TRBV6-5 TRBD2 . CASSYEAGGRETQYF TGTGCCAGCAGTTACGAGGCGGGAGGACGAGAGACCCAGTACTTC
TRBJ1-5 TRBV7-2 . . CASSKKVGSNQPQHF TGTGCCAGCAGTAAGAAGGTCGGTAGCAATCAGCCCCAGCATTTT
TRBJ2-1 TRBV29-1 . many CSSSPYSYNEQFF TGCAGCTCCTCCCCGTACTCCTACAATGAGCAGTTCTTC
TRBJ2-3 TRBV5-1 TRBD2 . CASSLLAVSTDTQYF TGCGCCAGCAGCCTACTAGCGGTTAGCACAGATACGCAGTATTTT
TRBJ1-5 TRBV5-1 . . CASSVPRQGSGNQPQHF TGCGCCAGCAGCGTCCCAAGGCAGGGGTCGGGCAATCAGCCCCAGCATTTT
TRBJ2-3 TRBV14 TRBD2 . CASSRGTSLSADTQYF TGTGCCAGCAGCCGAGGGACTAGTTTATCTGCAGATACGCAGTATTTT
TRBJ1-1 TRBV20-1 . . CSAMGRASEAFF TGCAGTGCCATGGGAAGGGCCTCTGAAGCTTTCTTT
TRBJ1-1 TRBV27 . . CASSPLRGRAFF TGTGCCAGCAGTCCCCTAAGGGGTCGGGCTTTCTTT
TRBJ1-4 TRBV20-1 . . CSAIHPMGREKLFF TGCAGTGCTATTCACCCCATGGGACGGGAAAAACTGTTTTTT
TRBJ2-7 TRBV2 TRBD1 few CASRGQSYEQYF TGTGCCAGCAGGGGACAGTCCTACGAGCAGTACTTC
TRBJ2-5 TRBV20-1 . few CSATAGTTETQYF TGCAGTGCCACGGCGGGCACCACGGAGACCCAGTACTTC
TRBJ2-3 TRBV7-9 TRBD1 many CASSHRDRVPDTQYF TGTGCCAGCAGCCACCGGGACAGGGTGCCAGATACGCAGTATTTT
TRBJ2-7 TRBV15 TRBD1 few CATSRTGQRNQYF TGTGCCACCAGCAGAACGGGACAGCGGAATCAGTACTTC
TRBJ1-2 TRBV6-5 . . CASSYSGIQGRGYTF TGTGCCAGCAGTTACTCGGGAATACAGGGACGCGGCTACACCTTC
TRBJ1-1 TRBV6-5 TRBD1 few CASSYSSGGQYKAFF TGTGCCAGCAGTTACTCTTCAGGGGGACAGTACAAAGCTTTCTTT
TRBJ1-1 TRBV20-1 TRBD1 many CSARPQGSTEAFF TGCAGTGCTAGACCACAGGGGAGCACTGAAGCTTTCTTT
TRBJ1-6 TRBV10-3 . few CAISLEGNSPLHF TGTGCCATCAGTCTAGAGGGAAACTCACCCCTCCACTTT
TRBJ1-5 TRBV6-2/TRBV6-3 TRBD1 . CASNFGTGHQPQHF TGTGCCAGCAATTTCGGGACAGGGCATCAGCCCCAGCATTTT
TRBJ1-5 TRBV12-3/TRBV12-4 . . CASSLSQGFGGNQPQHF TGTGCCAGCAGTTTATCACAGGGTTTCGGGGGGAATCAGCCCCAGCATTTT
TRBJ2-1 TRBV29-1 . . CSSGGGYNEQFF TGCAGCTCTGGAGGGGGCTACAATGAGCAGTTCTTC
TRBJ1-4 TRBV28 TRBD1 . CASRQGGEKLFF TGTGCCAGCAGACAGGGGGGCGAAAAACTGTTTTTT
TRBJ2-1 TRBV5-1 TRBD1 . CASSLRTGSSYNEQFF TGCGCCAGCAGCCTTCGGACAGGCAGCTCCTACAATGAGCAGTTCTTC
TRBJ2-7 TRBV6-2/TRBV6-3 TRBD2 . CASSYVSSGAYEQYF TGTGCCAGCAGTTACGTCTCTAGCGGAGCCTACGAGCAGTACTTC
TRBJ1-2 TRBV5-4 . . CTSSFQGTSGYTF TGTACCAGCAGCTTCCAGGGGACGTCTGGCTACACCTTC
TRBJ2-7 TRBV4-3 TRBD2 . CASSQGGGRDAYEQYF TGCGCCAGCAGCCAAGGCGGCGGGAGGGACGCCTACGAGCAGTACTTC
TRBJ2-1 TRBV4-2 . few CASSQDLFREQFF TGTGCCAGCAGCCAAGATTTGTTTAGGGAGCAGTTCTTC
TRBJ2-1 TRBV20-1 . . CSARAVYSYNEQFF TGCAGTGCTAGAGCGGTTTACTCCTACAATGAGCAGTTCTTC
TRBJ2-1 TRBV11-2 TRBD1 few CASSFRGQGHNEQFF TGTGCCAGCAGCTTTAGGGGACAGGGCCACAATGAGCAGTTCTTC
TRBJ2-7 TRBV5-1 TRBD2 . CASSLVLGTSGRYEQYF TGCGCCAGCAGCTTGGTCCTCGGGACTAGCGGGAGATACGAGCAGTACTTC
TRBJ2-1 TRBV29-1 TRBD2 few CSVEARGPTSGSNSEQFF TGCAGCGTTGAAGCCCGAGGACCCACTAGCGGGAGCAACAGTGAGCAGTTCTTC
TRBJ2-7 TRBV28 . few CASRGPSSSSYEQYF TGTGCCAGCAGGGGACCTTCTTCTAGCTCCTACGAGCAGTACTTC
TRBJ2-1 TRBV5-1 TRBD1 . CASSIPGQGRNEQFF TGCGCCAGCAGCATCCCGGGACAGGGTAGGAATGAGCAGTTCTTC
TRBJ2-7 TRBV12-3/TRBV12-4 . . CASSLVPSFDEQYF TGTGCCAGCAGTTTAGTTCCGAGTTTCGACGAGCAGTACTTC
TRBJ1-5 TRBV20-1 . . CSASGGDNQPQHF TGCAGTGCTAGTGGCGGAGACAATCAGCCCCAGCATTTT
TRBJ2-7 TRBV20-1 . few CSELRAGYEQYF TGCAGTGAGCTCAGGGCTGGCTACGAGCAGTACTTC
TRBJ1-4 TRBV20-1 . . CSARDLMGAANEKLFF TGCAGTGCTAGAGATCTAATGGGGGCGGCTAATGAAAAACTGTTTTTT
TRBJ2-3 TRBV5-1 . few CASSNPKTSTDTQYF TGCGCCAGCAGTAACCCGAAAACTAGCACAGATACGCAGTATTTT
TRBJ2-1 TRBV12-3/TRBV12-4 TRBD2 . CASTRTSGRTKNEQFF TGTGCCAGCACCAGGACTAGCGGGAGAACTAAAAATGAGCAGTTCTTC
TRBJ1-3 TRBV4-3 . . CASSQDIGPGNTIYF TGCGCCAGCAGCCAAGATATCGGTCCTGGAAACACCATATATTTT
TRBJ2-3 TRBV29-1 TRBD1 . CSVEDWGQGEGDTQYF TGCAGCGTTGAAGATTGGGGACAGGGAGAAGGAGATACGCAGTATTTT
TRBJ2-7 TRBV27 . few CASSLSSQAFYEQYF TGTGCCAGCAGTCTCTCCTCCCAAGCCTTCTACGAGCAGTACTTC
TRBJ2-7 TRBV7-9 TRBD2 . CASSRPAGGYGEQYF TGTGCCAGCAGCCGCCCCGCGGGAGGCTATGGCGAGCAGTACTTC